Sequencing of this TCR beta chain was carried out in a study of T-cell reconstitution after alpha-beta-depleted transplantation in children. Unique molecular identifiers were incorporated during preparation of the TCRbeta library. TCRdb used MiXCR to reprocess the PCR reads, holding one entry per CDR3 protein. The data contain some 81,000 distinct CDR3 sequences, 13% to 15% of them singletons. Study-level points and caveats: After transplant, at about two months, alpha-beta T cells were reportedly derived from several hundred expanded graft clones. T-cell numbers and diversity one year post-transplant derived largely from freshly generated T cells. Recipient T cells and thymic progenitors that survived were the source of the high TCRbeta diversity seen at day 60 in some patients.

CDR3 size: 19 residues. The V segment lost 1 base and the J segment 1 base; nucleotides outside the gene matches: 7. Germline-derived CDR1 and CDR2 are SGHNT and YYREEE (reference sequence). This clonotype was found a few times. The target antigen is unknown. The sequence came from a male patient between 2 and 10 years old who had a stem cell transplant for acute lymphoblastic leukemia, so the T cells may come from the graft donor. Sample: PBMCs, mostly from graft donor cells, taken 180 days after TCRalphabeta/CD19-depleted stem cell transplant. The V and J genes are TRBV5-4 and TRBJ2-2, with 13 bases lining up with TRBD2. CDR3 amino acids: CASSLRRLAGGLNTGELFF. CDR3 DNA sequence: TGTGCCAGCAGCTTGAGGAGACTAGCGGGGGGACTGAACACCGGGGAGCTGTTTTTT.